A selection of T cell receptor beta chains follows, all from one sample in a study of graft-versus-host responses after intestinal transplantation. Some clones are missing from TCRdb's copy, which holds only in-frame ones; the method was immunoSEQ multiplex PCR. The sample has over 80,000 clones; 91% are singletons. The antigens these receptors bind are not known. Sequences were derived from unstimulated CD4+ T cells sorted from spleen or lymph node cells, sampled before transplant. The receptors come from a human donor who was the organ donor for an intestinal transplant. The CDR3 runs from the conserved cysteine through the conserved F or W. The D gene is left open where the match is weak. The listing skips clone size in some rows; elsewhere it reads once, few, many or a size class.

clone size,D gene,V gene,J gene,CDR3 DNA,CDR3 protein
once,NA,TRBV6-1,TRBJ2-5,TGTGCCAGCAGATATAAGGGGTGGGAGACCCAGTACTTC,CASRYKGWETQYF
NA,NA,TRBV5-1,TRBJ2-3,TGCGCCACATCCTCCGGCCAGGGCACAGATACGCAGTATTTT,CATSSGQGTDTQYF
NA,NA,TRBV2,TRBJ2-7,TGTGCCAGCAGTGGGGACACCTACGAGCAGTACTTC,CASSGDTYEQYF
NA,NA,TRBV4-2,TRBJ1-1,TGTGCCAGCATCCTCCAAGGCAGGGACACTGAAGCTTTCTTT,CASILQGRDTEAFF
NA,NA,TRBV5-4,TRBJ1-4,TGTGCCAGCAGCTTGACGGGGGCTAATGAAAAACTGTTTTTT,CASSLTGANEKLFF
few,TRBD1,TRBV18,TRBJ1-1,TGTGCCAGCTCACCGAGGAACAAAGGGACAGAAGGAAAAGCTTTCTTT,CASSPRNKGTEGKAFF
once,TRBD1,TRBV27,TRBJ1-2,TGTGCCAGCAGCTGGGACAGTTCCTATGGCTACACCTTC,CASSWDSSYGYTF
NA,TRBD1,TRBV4-3,TRBJ2-7,TGCGCCAGCAGCCAAGTCACTGGGACAGGGGTATACGAGCAGTACTTC,CASSQVTGTGVYEQYF
NA,NA,TRBV7-6,TRBJ2-3,TGTGCCAGCAGCTTAGGGTCGAGAACCTCCTTGGATACGCAGTATTTT,CASSLGSRTSLDTQYF
NA,NA,TRBV4-1,TRBJ1-5,TGCGCCAGCAGCCAAGTCGCGTTACGCGGCAATCAGCCCCAGCATTTT,CASSQVALRGNQPQHF